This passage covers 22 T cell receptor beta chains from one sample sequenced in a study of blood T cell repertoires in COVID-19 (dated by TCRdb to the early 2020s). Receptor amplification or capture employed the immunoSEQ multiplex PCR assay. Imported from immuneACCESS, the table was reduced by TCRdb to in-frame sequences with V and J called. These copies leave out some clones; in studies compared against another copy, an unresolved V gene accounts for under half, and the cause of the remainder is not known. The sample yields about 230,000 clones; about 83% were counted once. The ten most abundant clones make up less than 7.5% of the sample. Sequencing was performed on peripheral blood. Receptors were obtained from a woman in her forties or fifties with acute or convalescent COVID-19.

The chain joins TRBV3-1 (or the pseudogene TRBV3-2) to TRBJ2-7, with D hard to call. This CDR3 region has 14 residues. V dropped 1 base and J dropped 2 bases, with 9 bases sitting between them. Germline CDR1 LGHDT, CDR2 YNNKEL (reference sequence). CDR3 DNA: TGTGCCAGCAGCCAAGTTAATGTCCCCTACGAGCAGTACTTC. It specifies CASSQVNVPYEQYF.

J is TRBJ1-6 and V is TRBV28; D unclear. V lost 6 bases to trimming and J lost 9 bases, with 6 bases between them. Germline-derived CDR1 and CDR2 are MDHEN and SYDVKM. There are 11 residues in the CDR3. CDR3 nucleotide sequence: TGTGCCAGCAGCCAACTTTCACCCCTCCACTTT. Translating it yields CASSQLSPLHF.

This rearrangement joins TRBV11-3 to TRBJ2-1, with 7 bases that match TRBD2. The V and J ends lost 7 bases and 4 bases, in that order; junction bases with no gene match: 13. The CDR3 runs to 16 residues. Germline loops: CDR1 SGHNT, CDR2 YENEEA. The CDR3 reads CASTDPGLADYNEQFF. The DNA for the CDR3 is TGTGCCAGCACCGATCCTGGGCTAGCGGATTACAATGAGCAGTTCTTC. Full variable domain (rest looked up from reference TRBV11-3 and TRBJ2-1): EAGVVQSPRYKIIEKKQPVAFWCNPISGHNTLYWYLQNLGQGPELLIRYENEEAVDDSQLPKDRFSAERLKGVDSTLKIQPAELGDSAVYLCASTDPGLADYNEQFFGPGTRLTVL.

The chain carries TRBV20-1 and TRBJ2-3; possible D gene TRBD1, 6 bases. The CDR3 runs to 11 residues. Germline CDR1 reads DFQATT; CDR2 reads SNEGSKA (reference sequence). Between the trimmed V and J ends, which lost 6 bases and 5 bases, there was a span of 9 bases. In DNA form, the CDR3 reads TGCAGTGCGGAACAGGGAGATACGCAGTATTTT. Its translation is CSAEQGDTQYF.

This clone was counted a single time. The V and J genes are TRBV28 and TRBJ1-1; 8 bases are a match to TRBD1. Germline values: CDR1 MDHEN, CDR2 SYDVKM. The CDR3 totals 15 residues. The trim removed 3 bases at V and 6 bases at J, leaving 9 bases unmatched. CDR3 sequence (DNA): TGTGCCAGCAGTTTTGCAGGGGGCGGGAGGGCTGAAGCTTTCTTT. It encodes CASSFAGGGRAEAFF.

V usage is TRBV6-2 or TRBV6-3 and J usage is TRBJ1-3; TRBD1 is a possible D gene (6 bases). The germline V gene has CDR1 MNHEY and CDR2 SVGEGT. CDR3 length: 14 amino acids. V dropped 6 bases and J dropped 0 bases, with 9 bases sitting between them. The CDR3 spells CASSTGISGNTIYF. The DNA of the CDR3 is TGTGCCAGCAGCACAGGGATCTCTGGAAACACCATATATTTT.

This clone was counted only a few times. The CDR3 nucleotides read TGTGCCAGCAGCGTAGCTCCCCCCGGGACTAGCAATGAGCAGTTCTTC. Protein sequence: CASSVAPPGTSNEQFF. V usage is TRBV9 and J usage is TRBJ2-1; TRBD2 agrees at 8 bases. With 0 bases clipped from V and 6 bases from J, the junction kept 8 bases outside the gene matches. Germline assignment: CDR1 SGDLS and CDR2 YYNGEE. This CDR3 has 16 amino acids.

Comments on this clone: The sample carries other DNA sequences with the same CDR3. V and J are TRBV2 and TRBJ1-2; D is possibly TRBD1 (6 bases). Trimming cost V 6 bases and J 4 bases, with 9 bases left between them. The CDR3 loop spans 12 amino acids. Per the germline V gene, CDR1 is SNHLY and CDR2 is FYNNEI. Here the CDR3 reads CASREDSYGYTF. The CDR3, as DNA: TGTGCCAGCAGAGAGGACAGCTATGGCTACACCTTC.

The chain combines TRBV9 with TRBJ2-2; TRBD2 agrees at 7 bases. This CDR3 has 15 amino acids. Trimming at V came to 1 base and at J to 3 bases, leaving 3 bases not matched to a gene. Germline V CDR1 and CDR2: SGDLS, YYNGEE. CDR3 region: CASSVRLAHTGELFF. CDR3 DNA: TGTGCCAGCAGCGTACGACTAGCCCACACCGGGGAGCTGTTTTTT.

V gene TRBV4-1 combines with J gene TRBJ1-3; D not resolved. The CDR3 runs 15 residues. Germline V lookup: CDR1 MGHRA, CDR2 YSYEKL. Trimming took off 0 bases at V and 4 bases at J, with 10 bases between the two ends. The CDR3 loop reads CASSQEPRRGNTIYF. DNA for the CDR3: TGCGCCAGCAGCCAAGAACCTCGGAGGGGAAACACCATATATTTT.

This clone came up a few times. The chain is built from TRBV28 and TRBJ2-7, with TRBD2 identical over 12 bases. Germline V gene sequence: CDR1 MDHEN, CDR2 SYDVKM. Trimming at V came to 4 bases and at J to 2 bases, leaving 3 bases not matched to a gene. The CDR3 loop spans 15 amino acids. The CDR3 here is CASSSTSGGTYEQYF. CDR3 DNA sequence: TGTGCCAGCAGTTCGACTAGCGGGGGAACCTACGAGCAGTACTTC.

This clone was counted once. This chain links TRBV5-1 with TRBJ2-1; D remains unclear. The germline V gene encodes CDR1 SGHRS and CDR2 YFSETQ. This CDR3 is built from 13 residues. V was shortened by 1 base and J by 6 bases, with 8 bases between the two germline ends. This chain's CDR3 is CASSLIEANEQFF. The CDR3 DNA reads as TGCGCCAGCAGCTTGATTGAAGCCAATGAGCAGTTCTTC.

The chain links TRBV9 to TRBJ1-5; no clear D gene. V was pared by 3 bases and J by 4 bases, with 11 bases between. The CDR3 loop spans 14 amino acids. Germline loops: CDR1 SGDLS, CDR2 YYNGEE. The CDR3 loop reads CASSAGTVNQPQHF. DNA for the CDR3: TGTGCCAGCAGCGCGGGAACAGTAAATCAGCCCCAGCATTTT. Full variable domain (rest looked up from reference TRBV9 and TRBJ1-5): DSGVTQTPKHLITATGQRVTLRCSPRSGDLSVYWYQQSLDQGLQFLIQYYNGEERAKGNILERFSAQQFPDLHSELNLSSLELGDSALYFCASSAGTVNQPQHFGDGTRLSIL.

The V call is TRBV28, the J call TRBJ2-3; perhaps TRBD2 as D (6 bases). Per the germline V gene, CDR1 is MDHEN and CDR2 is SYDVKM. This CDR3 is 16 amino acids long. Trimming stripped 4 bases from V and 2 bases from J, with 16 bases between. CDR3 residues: CASSSSGGVSTDTQYF. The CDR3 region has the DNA TGTGCCAGCAGTTCCTCAGGCGGGGTTTCCACAGATACGCAGTATTTT.

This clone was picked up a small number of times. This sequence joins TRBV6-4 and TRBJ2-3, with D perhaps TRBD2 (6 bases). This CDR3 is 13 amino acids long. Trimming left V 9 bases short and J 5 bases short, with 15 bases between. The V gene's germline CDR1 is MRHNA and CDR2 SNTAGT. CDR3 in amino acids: CASGRELGDTQYF. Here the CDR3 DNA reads TGTGCCAGTGGACGGGAGTTAGGAGATACGCAGTATTTT.

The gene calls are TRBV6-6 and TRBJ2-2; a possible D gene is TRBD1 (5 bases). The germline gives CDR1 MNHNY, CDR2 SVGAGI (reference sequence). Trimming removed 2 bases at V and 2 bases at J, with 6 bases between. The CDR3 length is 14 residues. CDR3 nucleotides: TGTGCCAGCAGTTACCAGGGCAACACCGGGGAGCTGTTTTTT. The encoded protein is CASSYQGNTGELFF.

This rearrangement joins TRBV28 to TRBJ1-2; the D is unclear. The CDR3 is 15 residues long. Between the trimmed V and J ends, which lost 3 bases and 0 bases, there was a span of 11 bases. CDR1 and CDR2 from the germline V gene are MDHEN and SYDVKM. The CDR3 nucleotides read TGTGCCAGCAGTTTCAGGTCGATAGCTAACTATGGCTACACCTTC. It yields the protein CASSFRSIANYGYTF.

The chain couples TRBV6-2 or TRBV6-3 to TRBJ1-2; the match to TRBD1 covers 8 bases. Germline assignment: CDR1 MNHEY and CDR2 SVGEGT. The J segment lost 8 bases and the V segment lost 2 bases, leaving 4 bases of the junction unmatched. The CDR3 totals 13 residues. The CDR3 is CASSYQGAHGYTF. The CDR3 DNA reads TGTGCCAGCAGTTACCAGGGGGCGCACGGCTACACCTTC.

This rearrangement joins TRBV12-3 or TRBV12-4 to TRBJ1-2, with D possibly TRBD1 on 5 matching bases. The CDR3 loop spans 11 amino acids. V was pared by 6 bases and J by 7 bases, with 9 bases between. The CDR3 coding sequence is TGTGCCAGCAGCCCGGGGGTTGGCTACACCTTC. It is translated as CASSPGVGYTF.

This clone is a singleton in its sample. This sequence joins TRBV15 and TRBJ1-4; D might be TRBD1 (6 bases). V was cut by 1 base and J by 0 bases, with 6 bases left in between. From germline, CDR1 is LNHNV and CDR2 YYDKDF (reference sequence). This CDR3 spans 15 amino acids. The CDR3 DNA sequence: TGTGCCACCAGCAGAGGGACAGCAACTAATGAAAAACTGTTTTTT. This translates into CATSRGTATNEKLFF.

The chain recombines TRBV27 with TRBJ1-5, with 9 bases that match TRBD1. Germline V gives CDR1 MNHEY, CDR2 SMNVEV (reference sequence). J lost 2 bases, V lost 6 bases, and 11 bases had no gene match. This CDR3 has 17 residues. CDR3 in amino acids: CASRPNLGDRGNQPQHF. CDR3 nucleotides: TGTGCCAGCAGACCTAACCTCGGGGACAGGGGCAATCAGCCCCAGCATTTT.

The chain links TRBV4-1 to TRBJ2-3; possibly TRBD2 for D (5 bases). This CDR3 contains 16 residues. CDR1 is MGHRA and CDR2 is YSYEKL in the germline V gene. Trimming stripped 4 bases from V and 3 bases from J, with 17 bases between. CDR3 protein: CASSPRGGYGTDTQYF. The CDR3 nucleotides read TGCGCCAGCAGCCCGCGAGGAGGTTACGGGACAGATACGCAGTATTTT.